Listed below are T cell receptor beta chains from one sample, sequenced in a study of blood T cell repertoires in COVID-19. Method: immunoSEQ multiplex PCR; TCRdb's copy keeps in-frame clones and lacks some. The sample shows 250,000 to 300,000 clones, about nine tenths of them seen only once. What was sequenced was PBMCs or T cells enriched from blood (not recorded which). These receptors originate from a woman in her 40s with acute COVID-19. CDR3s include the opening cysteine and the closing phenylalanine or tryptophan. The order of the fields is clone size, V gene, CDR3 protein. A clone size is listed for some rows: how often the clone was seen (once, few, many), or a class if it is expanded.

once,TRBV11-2,CASSSGITGGEQFF
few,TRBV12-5,CASGLETYSYEQYF
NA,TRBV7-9,CASSTGQGGGYNQPQHF
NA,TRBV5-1,CASSPLGTGKAYNEQFF
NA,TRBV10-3,CAISGGTGGVNTEAFF
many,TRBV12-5,CASGLTLAGVETQYF
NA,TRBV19,CASSIPLLAGFSVGELFF
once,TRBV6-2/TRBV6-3,CASSSPGGRSSYEQYF
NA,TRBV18,CASSQNSGRANEQFF
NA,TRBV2,CASCRTGNQPQHF
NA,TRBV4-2,CASSSNKGANTGELFF
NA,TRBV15,CATSRDSGQGGVKLFF
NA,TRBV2,CASRGDRGHYEQYF
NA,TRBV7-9,CASSQDRLNTEAFF
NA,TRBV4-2,CASSQGTSGSTDTQYF
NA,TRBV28,CASSFSRREGRGEQYF
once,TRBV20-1,CSARFTGGDTF
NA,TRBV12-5,CASGLSWTGGFNTEAFF
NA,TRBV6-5,CASSQNRGRWETQYF
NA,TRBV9,CASTYRDRGPYEQYF
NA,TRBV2,CASSRGTSYEQYF
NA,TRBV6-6,CASSDRGKGDGRYTF
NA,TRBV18,CASTRQGMSDEQFF
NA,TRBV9,CASSASGGPTYEQYF
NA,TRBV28,CASRTGNGQPQHF
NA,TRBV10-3,CAISEGGYEQYF
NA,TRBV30,CAWKSAGYTDTQYF
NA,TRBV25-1,CASSSPTTVPDTQYF
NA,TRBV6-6,CASRQGATYNSPLHF
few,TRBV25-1,CASSEYRAGVRRAEQYF
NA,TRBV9,CASSEGSEVVYNEQFF
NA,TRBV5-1,CASMTGPNEKLFF
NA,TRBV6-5,CASSQGGLSSPLHF
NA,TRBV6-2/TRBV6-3,CASSYPGRAEAFF
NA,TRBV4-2,CASSPQRGNNYGYTF
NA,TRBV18,CASSPGQGEKQYF
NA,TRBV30,CAWSEQANTEAFF
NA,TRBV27,CASSLTSGTDTQYF
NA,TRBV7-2,CASSPPGLTEAFF
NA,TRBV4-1,CASSQDPSVEQYF
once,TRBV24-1,CATSDFSGGRVSEQFF
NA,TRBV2,CASSEGGRGTGNTIYF
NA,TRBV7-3,CASSSFGGGTYEQYF
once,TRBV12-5,CASGLTGQGSEKLFF
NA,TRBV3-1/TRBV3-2,CASSHTLDRLPNYGYTF
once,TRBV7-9,CAIGLFVTGWEKLFF
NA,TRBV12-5,CASGLGGQGAETTNEKLFF
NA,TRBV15,CATSRESTPGGRATGELFF
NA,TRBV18,CASSPLGGTTTEAFF
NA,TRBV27,CASTPNRELYETQYF
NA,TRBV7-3,CASSLSGRRQPQHF
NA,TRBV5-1,CASSMGLPTDTQYF
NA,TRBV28,CASTSPTGNEQYF
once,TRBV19,CASSSRANYGYTF
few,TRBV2,CASLTGDGQYF
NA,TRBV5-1,CASSPGTGGPGELFF
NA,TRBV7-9,CASSSQGATYNSPLHF
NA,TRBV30,CAWSPRGASNQPQHF
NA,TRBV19,CASSIDRQGAGEAFF
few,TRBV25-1,CASSHWGESWNTEAFF